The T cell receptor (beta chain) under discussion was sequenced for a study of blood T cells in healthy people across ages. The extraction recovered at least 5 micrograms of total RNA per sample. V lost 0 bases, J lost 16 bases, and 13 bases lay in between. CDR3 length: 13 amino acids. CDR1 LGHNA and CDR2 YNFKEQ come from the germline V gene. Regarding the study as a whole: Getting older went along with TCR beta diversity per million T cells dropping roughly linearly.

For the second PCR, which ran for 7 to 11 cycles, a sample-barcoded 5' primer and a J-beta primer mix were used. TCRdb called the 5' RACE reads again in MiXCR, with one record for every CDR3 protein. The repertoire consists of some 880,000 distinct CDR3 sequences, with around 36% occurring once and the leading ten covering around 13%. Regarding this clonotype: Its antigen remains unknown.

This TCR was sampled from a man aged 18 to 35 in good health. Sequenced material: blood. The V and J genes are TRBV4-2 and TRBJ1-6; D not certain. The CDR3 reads CASSQDVAGGLHF. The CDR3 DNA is TGTGCCAGCAGCCAAGATGTGGCAGGCGGGCTCCACTTT.